This TCR beta chain was documented in a study of blood T cell repertoires in COVID-19. Looking at the study overall: The study drew acute and convalescent COVID-19 samples from the United States, Italy and Spain.

Authors' analysis steps: Estimation of nucleated cell counts relied on the amplification of reference gene primers. Assay: immunoSEQ multiplex PCR; the TCRdb copy retains only in-frame clones and omits some. V and J calls and clone size are as listed in that table; D and trimming were resolved from the DNA. This table holds over 45,000 clones, roughly four fifths found once. Trimming pared 3 bases from V and 1 base from J, leaving 12 bases between. The CDR3 consists of 15 residues. Per the germline V gene, CDR1 is MDHEN and CDR2 is SYDVKM. The clonotype was recovered from a man between 60 and 75 years old with active COVID-19. The sequenced sample consisted of peripheral blood. The chain uses TRBV28 and TRBJ1-1; D ambiguous. The CDR3 region has the DNA TGTGCCAGCAGTTTGGTGGTCAGGTCGAACACTGAAGCTTTCTTT. It codes for CASSLVVRSNTEAFF.